This T cell receptor (beta chain) was documented in a study of T cell repertoires in cytomegalovirus infection. Study context: Indications of both CMV infection and matching HLA type were provided by public TCR beta signatures.

Study observations and caveats: Of the TCR beta families, the public ones yielded a cumulative frequency that identified carriers of CMV plus the relevant HLA. HLA-C-restricted CMV clonotypes gave the most frequent clonotype in two of eight donors.

TCRdb analysed the reads with MiXCR anew, one entry per CDR3 protein. The sample lists 300,000 to 400,000 distinct CDR3 sequences, 25% to 30% occurring once. CDR1 MGHRA and CDR2 YSYEKL come from the germline V gene. The V end lost 0 bases, the J end lost 8 bases, and 19 bases lay between the germline ends. This CDR3 region has 17 residues. The table lists this clonotype with many counts. Antigen specificity is unknown. V usage is TRBV4-1 and J usage is TRBJ1-4; D is perhaps TRBD1 (5 bases). The receptor was isolated from a human donor in good health (CMV status not recorded). Some clones in this sample may be carry-over from other donors' samples. Sequences were derived from cultured PBMCs, sampled from culture after CMV antigen stimulation. CDR3 region: CASSQDKARGVKEKLFF. In DNA, the CDR3 is TGCGCCAGCAGCCAAGATAAGGCGAGGGGAGTAAAGGAAAAACTGTTTTTT.